What follows describes a single TCR beta chain. The missing conserved phenylalanine or tryptophan at the end of this CDR3 makes a read error likely. This sample was included in a study of shared clonotypes between healthy human individuals. Once extracted for a subset, genomic DNA was divided evenly among several immunoSEQ plates. The assay was immunoSEQ multiplex PCR, and TCRdb's table has in-frame clones only and misses some. Altogether hundreds of thousands of clones are present, about two thirds being singletons, with the ten largest covering approximately 2%. Germline trimming cut 2 bases from V and 5 bases from J; bases unmatched to any gene: 11. Germline CDR1 SGDLS, CDR2 YYNGEE. This CDR3 contains 16 residues.

Sequenced: memory CD4+ T cells sorted from blood. The subset denotes: CD45RA-negative fraction. The gene calls are TRBV9 and TRBJ2-7; 9 positions agree with TRBD2. The clonotype comes from a woman aged 25-40 years in good health. CDR3 loop: CASSVDTGTSLHEQYL. The CDR3 DNA follows: TGTGCCAGCAGCGTGGATACCGGGACTAGCTTGCACGAGCAGTACCTC.